Following are 5 T cell receptor beta chains from one sample sequenced in a study of T-cell memory formation after mild COVID-19. TCRdb itself ran the 5' RACE reads through MiXCR, one entry per CDR3 protein. The sample holds over 40,000 distinct CDR3 sequences; 12% are singletons and the top ten take approximately 23%. Sequencing was performed on PBMCs or a T cell subset sorted from them (not recorded which). These receptor sequences come from a man in his late teens or twenties who had mild COVID-19 (a few samples of this study predate the infection). Cell type and time point are not known.

The chain links TRBV12-3 or TRBV12-4 to TRBJ2-7; D unresolved. Trimming cost V 1 base and J 2 bases, with 12 bases left between them. The CDR3 extends over 15 amino acids. The CDR3 bases are TGTGCCAGCAGTTTAGGGGTGGGAAACCCCTACGAGCAGTACTTC. Protein sequence: CASSLGVGNPYEQYF.

The gene calls are TRBV20-1 and TRBJ1-2; no reliable D call. The germline gives CDR1 DFQATT, CDR2 SNEGSKA (reference sequence). V was pared by 3 bases and J by 5 bases, with 19 bases between. There are 15 residues in the CDR3. DNA of the CDR3: TGCAGTGCTAGGCTGTTATCGGGCCAGGAGTATGGCTACACCTTC. Encoded protein: CSARLLSGQEYGYTF.

This clonotype was seen more than once but under ten times. The V call is TRBV5-1, the J call TRBJ1-2; 8 bases map to TRBD1. Germline V lookup: CDR1 SGHRS, CDR2 YFSETQ. CDR3 length: 14 amino acids. Germline trimming cut 4 bases from V and 8 bases from J; bases unmatched to any gene: 10. The DNA for the CDR3 is TGCGCCAGCAGCCCGCTGACAGGGGACAGGGGCTACACCTTC. It yields the protein CASSPLTGDRGYTF.

This clonotype came up many times. The chain has TRBV5-1 and TRBJ2-1, with D unclear. The V and J ends lost 0 bases and 3 bases respectively, with 10 bases between them. CDR1 is SGHRS and CDR2 is YFSETQ in the germline V gene. There are 15 residues in the CDR3. CDR3 amino acids: CASSLVEPYYNEQFF. DNA for the CDR3: TGCGCCAGCAGCTTGGTAGAACCTTACTACAATGAGCAGTTCTTC.

The V call is TRBV6-2 or TRBV6-3, the J call TRBJ1-1; D ambiguous. V was trimmed by 5 bases and J by 8 bases, leaving 15 bases between them. Germline V gene sequence: CDR1 MNHEY, CDR2 SVGEGT. The CDR3 has 13 residues. The CDR3 nucleotides read TGTGCCAGCAGTGACCCCGACAAGGAGGAAGCTTTCTTT. Translating it yields CASSDPDKEEAFF.